These 8 T cell receptor beta chains originate from one sample sequenced in a study of T-cell memory formation after mild COVID-19. TCRdb ran MiXCR on the 5' RACE reads and lists one entry per CDR3 protein. Found here are a few hundred thousand distinct CDR3 sequences, approximately 29% of them singletons; the top ten hold roughly 14%. Sequencing was done on a sample of PBMCs or a T cell subset sorted from them (not recorded which). These TCRs come from an adult woman who had mild COVID-19 (a few samples of this study predate the infection). Cell type and time point are not known.

V and J are TRBV11-1 and TRBJ2-7, with D possibly being TRBD1 (6 bases). V lost 7 bases, J lost 3 bases, and 16 bases lay in between. The CDR3 sequence is 14 residues long. Germline CDR1 is SGHAT and CDR2 is FQDESV (reference sequence). The CDR3: CASTLGDKIYEQYF. The CDR3 DNA reads TGTGCCAGCACCCTAGGGGACAAAATCTACGAGCAGTACTTC.

This clonotype was picked up many times. The gene calls are TRBV7-6 and TRBJ2-1, with a tentative D call TRBD1 (5 bases). Germline V gene lookup returns CDR1 SGHVS and CDR2 FNYEAQ. The V and J ends lost 5 bases and 0 bases respectively, with 11 bases between them. This CDR3 region has 15 residues. The CDR3 nucleotides are TGTGCCAGCAGCCCACACGACAGCTCCTACAATGAGCAGTTCTTC. Protein product: CASSPHDSSYNEQFF.

This clonotype was counted ten times or more. The chain employs TRBV7-9 and TRBJ2-7; 10 nucleotides match TRBD2. CDR1 and CDR2 from the germline V gene are SEHNR and FQNEAQ (reference sequence). The length of the CDR3 is 16 residues. After removal of 6 bases from V and 1 base from J, the junction contained 9 bases not matched to a gene. The CDR3 nucleotides read TGTGCCAGCAGTCTCCTAGCGGGAGCGCCATCCTACGAGCAGTACTTC. Translating gives CASSLLAGAPSYEQYF. The variable domain in full, with the rest retrieved from reference TRBV7-9 and TRBJ2-7, is DTGVSQNPRHKITKRGQNVTFRCDPISEHNRLYWYRQTLGQGPEFLTYFQNEAQLEKSRLLSDRFSAERPKGSFSTLEIQRTEQGDSAMYLCASSLLAGAPSYEQYFGPGTRLTVT.

The chain is built from TRBV7-9 and TRBJ1-6, with 10 positions matching TRBD1. CDR1 SEHNR and CDR2 FQNEAQ come from the germline V gene (reference sequence). Trimming at V came to 6 bases and at J to 7 bases, leaving 9 bases not matched to a gene. There are 16 residues in the CDR3. This CDR3 reads CASRTGTGVRNSPLHF. The DNA for the CDR3 is TGTGCCAGCAGGACCGGGACAGGGGTTAGAAATTCACCCCTCCACTTT.

V is TRBV11-2 and J is TRBJ2-2; D may be TRBD2 (5 bases). Per germline, CDR1 SGHAT and CDR2 FQNNGV. The length of the CDR3 is 15 residues. V lost 5 bases and J lost 3, with 13 bases in between. The CDR3 spells CASSPAGWDTGELFF. DNA of the CDR3: TGTGCCAGCAGCCCGGCGGGCTGGGACACCGGGGAGCTGTTTTTT.

The chain links TRBV21-1 to TRBJ2-3; the table names TRBD1, a call not compared with the DNA. TRBV21-1 is a pseudogene. The CDR3 extends over 15 amino acids. The CDR3 coding sequence is TGTGCCAGCAGCCCCCCCAGACAGGTATCAAATACGCAGTATTTT. Protein product: CASSPPRQVSNTQYF.

The chain couples TRBV7-6 to TRBJ2-1; D might be TRBD2 (5 bases). The V gene lost 1 base and the J gene lost 0 bases, with 13 bases spanning the gap. Germline CDR1 and CDR2: SGHVS and FNYEAQ. The CDR3 contains 17 residues. CDR3 sequence: CASSLGERRSSYNEQFF. The CDR3 DNA reads TGTGCCAGCAGCTTAGGGGAGCGGAGGAGCTCCTACAATGAGCAGTTCTTC.

V usage is TRBV7-2 and J usage is TRBJ2-1, with TRBD2 matching 7 bases. The CDR3 length is 16 residues. The ends lost 1 base at V and 4 bases at J; junction bases unmatched: 7. The germline V gene encodes CDR1 SGHTA and CDR2 FQGNSA. The CDR3 sequence: CASSLGGGRGYNEQFF. DNA of the CDR3: TGTGCCAGCAGCTTAGGAGGTGGGAGGGGTTACAATGAGCAGTTCTTC.